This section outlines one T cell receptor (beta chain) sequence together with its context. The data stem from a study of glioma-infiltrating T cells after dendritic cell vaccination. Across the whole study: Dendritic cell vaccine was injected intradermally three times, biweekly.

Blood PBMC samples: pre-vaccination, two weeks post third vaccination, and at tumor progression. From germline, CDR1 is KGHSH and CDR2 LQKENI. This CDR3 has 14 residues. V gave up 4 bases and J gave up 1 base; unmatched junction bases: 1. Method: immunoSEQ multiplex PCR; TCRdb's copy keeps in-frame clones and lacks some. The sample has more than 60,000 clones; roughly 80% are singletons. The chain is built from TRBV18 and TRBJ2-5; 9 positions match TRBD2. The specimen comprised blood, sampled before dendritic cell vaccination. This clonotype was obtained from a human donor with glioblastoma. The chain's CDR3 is CASSRGLAQETQYF. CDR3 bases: TGTGCCAGCTCACGGGGACTAGCCCAAGAGACCCAGTACTTC.